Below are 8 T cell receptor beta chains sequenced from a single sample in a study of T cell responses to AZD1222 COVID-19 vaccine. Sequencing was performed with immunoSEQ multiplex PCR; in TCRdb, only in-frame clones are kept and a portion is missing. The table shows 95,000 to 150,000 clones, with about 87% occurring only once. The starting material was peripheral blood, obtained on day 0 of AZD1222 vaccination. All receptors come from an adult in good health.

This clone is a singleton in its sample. This CDR3 reads CASSQAVNRDSPLHF. The CDR3 DNA reads TGTGCCAGCAGCCAAGCGGTCAATAGGGATTCACCCCTCCACTTT. The V call is TRBV3-1 (or the pseudogene TRBV3-2), the J call TRBJ1-6; no definite D call. Germline loops: CDR1 LGHDT, CDR2 YNNKEL (reference sequence). V lost 1 base and J lost 8, with 12 bases in between. The CDR3 contains 15 residues.

Here the CDR3 reads CASSIAFWRRTQPQHF. The CDR3 bases are TGTGCCAGTAGTATAGCGTTTTGGAGGAGAACTCAGCCCCAGCATTTT. The V call is TRBV19, the J call TRBJ1-5; no definite D call. Trimming cost V 1 base and J 6 bases, with 16 bases left between them. This CDR3 is 16 amino acids long. The germline V gene has CDR1 LNHDA and CDR2 SQIVND (reference sequence).

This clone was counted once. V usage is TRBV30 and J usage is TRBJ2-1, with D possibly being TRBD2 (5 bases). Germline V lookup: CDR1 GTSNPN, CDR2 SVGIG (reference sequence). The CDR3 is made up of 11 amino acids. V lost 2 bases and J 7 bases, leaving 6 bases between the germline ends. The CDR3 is CAWSWENEQFF. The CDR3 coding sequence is TGTGCCTGGAGTTGGGAGAATGAGCAGTTCTTC.

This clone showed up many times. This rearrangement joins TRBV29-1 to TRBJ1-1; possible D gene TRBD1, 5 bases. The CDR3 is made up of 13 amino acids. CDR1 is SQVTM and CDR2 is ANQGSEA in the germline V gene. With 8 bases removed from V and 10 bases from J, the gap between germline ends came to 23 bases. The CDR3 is CSSSNLGPEVAFF. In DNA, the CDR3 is TGCAGCTCTTCTAATCTGGGGCCTGAGGTAGCTTTCTTT.

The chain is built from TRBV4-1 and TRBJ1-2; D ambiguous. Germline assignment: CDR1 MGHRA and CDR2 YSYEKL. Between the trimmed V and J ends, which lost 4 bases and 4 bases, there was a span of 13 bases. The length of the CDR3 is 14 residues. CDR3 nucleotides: TGCGCCAGCAGCCCCCTTTCCGGCAGCTATGGCTACACCTTC. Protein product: CASSPLSGSYGYTF.

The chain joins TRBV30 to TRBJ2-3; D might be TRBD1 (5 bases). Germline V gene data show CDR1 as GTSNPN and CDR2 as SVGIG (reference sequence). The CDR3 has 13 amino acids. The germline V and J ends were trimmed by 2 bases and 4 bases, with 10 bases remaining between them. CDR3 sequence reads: CAWSPGPADTQYF. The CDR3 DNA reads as TGTGCCTGGAGTCCAGGGCCTGCAGATACGCAGTATTTT.

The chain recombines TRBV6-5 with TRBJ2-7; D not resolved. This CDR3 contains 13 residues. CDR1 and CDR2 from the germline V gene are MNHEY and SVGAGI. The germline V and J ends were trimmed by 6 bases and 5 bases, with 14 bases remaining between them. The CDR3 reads CASRPFMFHEQYF. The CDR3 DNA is TGTGCCAGCAGACCCTTTATGTTCCACGAGCAGTACTTC.

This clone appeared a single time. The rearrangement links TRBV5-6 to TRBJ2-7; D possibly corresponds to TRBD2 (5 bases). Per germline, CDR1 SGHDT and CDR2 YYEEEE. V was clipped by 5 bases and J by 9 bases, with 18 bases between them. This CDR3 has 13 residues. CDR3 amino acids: CASRTGNEVRQYF. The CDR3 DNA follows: TGTGCCAGCAGGACCGGGAACGAGGTCCGGCAGTACTTC. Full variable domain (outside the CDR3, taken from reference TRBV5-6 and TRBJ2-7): DAGVTQSPTHLIKTRGQQVTLRCSPKSGHDTVSWYQQALGQGPQFIFQYYEEEERQRGNFPDRFSGHQFPNYSSELNVNALLLGDSALYLCASRTGNEVRQYFGPGTRLTVT.